The 17 T cell receptor beta chains below were found in one sample sequenced in a study of cytomegalovirus exposure and HLA in healthy donors. Profiled with immunoSEQ multiplex PCR; TCRdb holds only in-frame clones, not every one. The data hold about 110,000 clones, with around 95% observed a single time. Sequenced input: PBMCs. These receptors originate from a woman aged 18-30 years in good health and CMV-seronegative.

The gene calls are TRBV30 and TRBJ2-5, with TRBD1 matching 7 bases. The CDR3 is 14 residues long. Germline V gene lookup returns CDR1 GTSNPN and CDR2 SVGIG (reference sequence). The ends lost 5 bases at V and 2 bases at J; junction bases unmatched: 8. CDR3 nucleotide sequence: TGTGCCTGGGGTCTAGACAGGGAACAAGAGACCCAGTACTTC. It is translated as CAWGLDREQETQYF.

The chain combines TRBV5-6 with TRBJ2-3; 9 bases are a match to TRBD1. Germline V lookup: CDR1 SGHDT, CDR2 YYEEEE. This CDR3 has 13 amino acids. J gave up 5 bases and V 5 bases, and 3 bases lay outside the gene matches. The CDR3 DNA reads as TGTGCCAGCAGGGGGACAGGGATAGATACGCAGTATTTT. Translating gives CASRGTGIDTQYF.

The gene calls are TRBV2 and TRBJ1-6, with D unresolved. The V gene lost 6 bases and the J gene lost 4 bases, with 7 bases spanning the gap. The CDR3 extends over 13 amino acids. Germline loops: CDR1 SNHLY, CDR2 FYNNEI. The CDR3 nucleotides read TGTGCCAGCAGACCGGAGTATAATTCACCCCTCCACTTT. It specifies CASRPEYNSPLHF.

This chain uses TRBV4-1 with TRBJ1-6, with D perhaps matching TRBD1 (5 bases). Trimming removed 2 bases at V and 3 bases at J, with 11 bases between. This CDR3 comprises 16 residues. Germline values: CDR1 MGHRA, CDR2 YSYEKL. CDR3 DNA sequence: TGCGCCAGCAGCCAACAAACACAGGTCTATAATTCACCCCTCCACTTT. Translation: CASSQQTQVYNSPLHF.

The gene calls are TRBV7-7 and TRBJ2-3; D gene uncertain. V was clipped by 5 bases and J by 0 bases, with 18 bases between them. From germline, CDR1 is SSHAT and CDR2 FNYEAQ (reference sequence). This CDR3 region has 17 residues. This CDR3 is CASSRHGSDISTDTQYF. CDR3 nucleotide sequence: TGTGCCAGCAGCCGGCATGGGTCAGACATTAGCACAGATACGCAGTATTTT. Supplemented by reference TRBV7-7 and TRBJ2-3, the full variable domain reads GAGVSQSPRYKVTKRGQDVTLRCDPISSHATLYWYQQALGQGPEFLTYFNYEAQPDKSGLPSDRFSAERPEGSISTLTIQRTEQRDSAMYRCASSRHGSDISTDTQYFGPGTRLTVL.

The chain recombines TRBV5-8 with TRBJ1-2; 8 bases line up with TRBD1. The CDR3 contains 13 residues. V was pared by 7 bases and J by 2 bases, with 4 bases of the junction left unmatched. CDR1 is SGHTS and CDR2 is YDEGEE in the germline V gene. DNA of the CDR3: TGTGCCAGCGGACGGGACAGGAACTATGGCTACACCTTC. This gives the protein CASGRDRNYGYTF.

V is TRBV5-6 and J is TRBJ2-5; 10 nucleotides match TRBD1. The CDR3 is made up of 15 amino acids. Germline lookup yields CDR1 SGHDT and CDR2 YYEEEE. V dropped 0 bases and J dropped 4; count of bases not matched to a gene: 3. CDR3 residues: CASSLGTGGIETQYF. The CDR3 nucleotides read TGTGCCAGCAGCTTGGGGACAGGGGGGATAGAGACCCAGTACTTC.

The gene calls are TRBV7-8 and TRBJ1-2; possibly TRBD1 for D (5 bases). Trimming shortened V by 1 base and J by 2 bases, and 17 bases separated the two germline ends. CDR1 and CDR2 (germline): SGHVS, FQNEAQ. The CDR3 covers 17 residues. The CDR3: CASSLVVPPGGNYGYTF. The CDR3 DNA sequence: TGTGCCAGCAGCTTAGTTGTCCCCCCGGGGGGGAACTATGGCTACACCTTC.

This chain connects TRBV7-2 to TRBJ1-2, with TRBD1 identical over 8 bases. Germline CDR1 is SGHTA and CDR2 is FQGNSA. The ends lost 5 bases at V and 8 bases at J; junction bases unmatched: 16. The CDR3 extends over 16 amino acids. In DNA form, the CDR3 reads TGTGCCAGCAGCCAGGACAGGGCCCGAGTATGGCTGGGCTACACCTTC. Amino acids: CASSQDRARVWLGYTF. Full variable domain (outside the CDR3, taken from reference TRBV7-2 and TRBJ1-2): GAGVSQSPSNKVTEKGKDVELRCDPISGHTALYWYRQSLGQGLEFLIYFQGNSAPDKSGLPSDRFSAERTGGSVSTLTIQRTQQEDSAVYLCASSQDRARVWLGYTFGSGTRLTVV.

The V gene is TRBV5-5, the J gene TRBJ2-5, with 8 bases fitting TRBD2. The V gene's germline CDR1 is SGHKS and CDR2 YYEKEE (reference sequence). After removal of 0 bases from V and 5 bases from J, the junction contained 6 bases not matched to a gene. This CDR3 is 15 amino acids long. The DNA for the CDR3 is TGTGCCAGCAGCTTGGCGGGCGGGGGGATGGAGACCCAGTACTTC. Residues: CASSLAGGGMETQYF.

The V call is TRBV28, the J call TRBJ1-2, with D possibly being TRBD1 (5 bases). The germline gives CDR1 MDHEN, CDR2 SYDVKM. This CDR3 has 14 amino acids. Trimming cost V 5 bases and J 5 bases, with 15 bases left between them. CDR3 residues: CASSLDIGAYGYTF. The CDR3 DNA reads as TGTGCCAGCAGTCTGGACATTGGGGCGTATGGCTACACCTTC.

The chain has TRBV7-3 and TRBJ2-3, with D perhaps matching TRBD2 (6 bases). V was pared by 5 bases and J by 4 bases, with 13 bases between. This CDR3 is built from 14 residues. Looked up from germline, CDR1 is SGHTA and CDR2 is FQGTGA. CDR3 protein: CASSPTSSADTQYF. Here the CDR3 DNA reads TGTGCCAGCAGCCCAACCTCTAGCGCAGATACGCAGTATTTT.

The CDR3 spells CASSQGQFRMNTEAFF. In nucleotides, the CDR3 is TGTGCCAGCAGCCAGGGACAGTTTCGAATGAACACTGAAGCTTTCTTT. This chain joins TRBV7-9 and TRBJ1-1; 7 nucleotides align to TRBD1. The CDR3 runs 16 residues. V lost 5 bases, J lost 0 bases, and 9 bases stayed unmatched. CDR1 SEHNR and CDR2 FQNEAQ come from the germline V gene (reference sequence).

This rearrangement joins TRBV5-6 to TRBJ1-2, with D perhaps TRBD1 (5 bases). With 8 bases removed from V and 3 bases from J, the gap between germline ends came to 20 bases. CDR1 and CDR2 (germline): SGHDT, YYEEEE. The CDR3 totals 15 residues. The CDR3 loop reads CASTWGVRGDYGYTF. CDR3 nucleotides: TGTGCCAGTACCTGGGGGGTGCGCGGGGACTATGGCTACACCTTC.

The J gene is TRBJ2-2, the V gene TRBV29-1; 7 bases match TRBD1. CDR1 and CDR2 from the germline V gene are SQVTM and ANQGSEA. The CDR3 is 14 amino acids. The J segment lost 5 bases and the V segment lost 5 bases, leaving 8 bases of the junction unmatched. The CDR3 region has the DNA TGCAGCGTTAAGGGGGCGCAGGATACCGGGGAGCTGTTTTTT. It is translated as CSVKGAQDTGELFF.

V and J are TRBV27 and TRBJ2-7; tentative D call: TRBD1 (6 bases). This CDR3 is built from 13 residues. Germline V CDR1 and CDR2: MNHEY, SMNVEV (reference sequence). The V end lost 8 bases, the J end lost 1 base, and 12 bases lay between the germline ends. This chain's CDR3 is CASGPGHSYEQYF. CDR3 DNA: TGTGCCAGCGGCCCGGGACATTCCTACGAGCAGTACTTC.

The chain uses TRBV25-1 and TRBJ2-5; D gene uncertain. Germline V lookup: CDR1 MGHDK, CDR2 SYGVNS. This CDR3 is built from 12 residues. The V end lost 4 bases, the J end lost 1 base, and 4 bases lay between the germline ends. The CDR3 here is CASSVSQETQYF. The CDR3 DNA is TGTGCCAGCAGTGTCAGCCAAGAGACCCAGTACTTC. Complete variable domain (other parts from reference TRBV25-1 and TRBJ2-5): EADIYQTPRYLVIGTGKKITLECSQTMGHDKMYWYQQDPGMELHLIHYSYGVNSTEKGDLSSESTVSRIRTEHFPLTLESARPSHTSQYLCASSVSQETQYFGPGTRLLVL.